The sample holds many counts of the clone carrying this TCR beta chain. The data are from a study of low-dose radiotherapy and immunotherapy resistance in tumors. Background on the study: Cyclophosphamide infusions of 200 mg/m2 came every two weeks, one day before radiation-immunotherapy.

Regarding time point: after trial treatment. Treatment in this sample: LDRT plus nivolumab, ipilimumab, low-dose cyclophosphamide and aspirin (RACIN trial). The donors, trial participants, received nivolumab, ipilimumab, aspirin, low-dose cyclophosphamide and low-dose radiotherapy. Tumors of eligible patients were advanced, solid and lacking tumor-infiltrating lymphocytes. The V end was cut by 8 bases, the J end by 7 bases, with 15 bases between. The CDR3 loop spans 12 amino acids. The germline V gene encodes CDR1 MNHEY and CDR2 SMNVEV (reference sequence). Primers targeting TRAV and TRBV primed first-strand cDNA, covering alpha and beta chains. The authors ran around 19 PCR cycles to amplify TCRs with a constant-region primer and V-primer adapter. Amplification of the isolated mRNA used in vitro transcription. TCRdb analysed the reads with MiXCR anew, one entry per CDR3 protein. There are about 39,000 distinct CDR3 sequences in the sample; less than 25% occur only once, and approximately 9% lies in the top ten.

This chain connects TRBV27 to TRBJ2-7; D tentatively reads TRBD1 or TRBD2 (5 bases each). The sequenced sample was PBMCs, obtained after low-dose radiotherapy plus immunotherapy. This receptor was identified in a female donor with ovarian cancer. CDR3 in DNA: TGTGCCAGCTCGGATCGGTGGGGGGAGCAGTACTTC. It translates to CASSDRWGEQYF.